This T cell receptor beta chain was documented in a study of blood T cell repertoires in COVID-19. Study in general: From the United States, Italy and Spain came samples of acute and convalescent COVID-19. In each case, the material was cDNA or gDNA derived from T cells, B-cell-depleted T cells, or PBMCs.

Authors' analysis steps: Estimation of nucleated cell counts was performed using reference gene primer amplification. Sequenced by immunoSEQ multiplex PCR; TCRdb stores in-frame clones only, minus some. That table is the source of V, J and clone size, and D and trimming were worked out from the DNA. The table records more than 120,000 clones, 80% to 90% of them present only once. This CDR3 spans 13 amino acids. Germline-derived CDR1 and CDR2 are SGHTA and FQGTGA. The ends lost 3 bases at V and 6 bases at J; junction bases unmatched: 2. V is TRBV7-3 and J is TRBJ2-3, with 8 bases lining up with TRBD2. The source material was peripheral blood. The clonotype comes from a man aged 50-59 years who had recovered from COVID-19. CDR3 sequence: CASSLVAGDTQYF. The DNA for the CDR3 is TGTGCCAGCAGCTTGGTAGCGGGGGATACGCAGTATTTT.